One sample yielded the 15 T cell receptor beta chains listed below, sequenced in a study of cytomegalovirus exposure and HLA in healthy donors. The method was immunoSEQ multiplex PCR; TCRdb's version includes in-frame clones alone and lacks a portion of them. The sample contains some 45,000 clones, 94% of which appear only once. Sequencing input: PBMCs. Receptors originate from a woman between 18 and 30 years old in good health and CMV-seropositive.

The V call is TRBV19, the J call TRBJ1-4, with D possibly TRBD1 on 5 matching bases. Germline loops: CDR1 LNHDA, CDR2 SQIVND (reference sequence). This CDR3 has 14 amino acids. V lost 4 bases, J lost 8 bases, and 14 bases lay in between. This CDR3 is CASSNPGGGEKLFF. The CDR3, as DNA: TGTGCCAGTAGTAACCCCGGTGGGGGGGAAAAACTGTTTTTT.

V is TRBV4-1 and J is TRBJ2-6; possibly TRBD1 for D (5 bases). The CDR3 covers 14 residues. The V and J ends lost 7 bases and 1 base respectively, with 8 bases between them. Germline CDR1 and CDR2: MGHRA and YSYEKL. CDR3: CASTQGSGANVLTF. The CDR3 region has the DNA TGCGCCAGCACTCAGGGATCTGGGGCCAACGTCCTGACTTTC.

This clone was seen only once. This rearrangement joins TRBV6-5 to TRBJ1-1; 9 bases fit TRBD1. The trim removed 0 bases at V and 5 bases at J, leaving 4 bases unmatched. Germline values: CDR1 MNHEY, CDR2 SVGAGI. There are 15 residues in the CDR3. The CDR3 bases are TGTGCCAGCAGTTACTCAGGGACAGGGAGGACTGAAGCTTTCTTT. It encodes CASSYSGTGRTEAFF.

The chain combines TRBV7-2 with TRBJ2-1; 13 bases match TRBD2. This CDR3 comprises 16 residues. V lost 5 bases, J lost 9 bases, and 10 bases stayed unmatched. In germline, CDR1 is SGHTA, CDR2 FQGNSA. The CDR3 bases are TGTGCCAGCAGCCCACCACAACGACTAGCGGGAGGTGAGCAGTTCTTC. It specifies CASSPPQRLAGGEQFF.

The chain is built from TRBV27 and TRBJ2-6; D call uncertain. Germline assignment: CDR1 MNHEY and CDR2 SMNVEV (reference sequence). With 2 bases removed from V and 0 bases from J, the gap between germline ends came to 5 bases. CDR3 length equals 15 residues. The DNA for the CDR3 is TGTGCCAGCAGTTTAGTCTACTCTGGGGCCAACGTCCTGACTTTC. Residues: CASSLVYSGANVLTF.

The chain links TRBV14 to TRBJ2-7; 7 nucleotides agree with TRBD2. This CDR3 has 15 residues. Looked up from germline, CDR1 is SGHDN and CDR2 is FVKESK. J gave up 2 bases and V 4 bases, and 8 bases lay outside the gene matches. The CDR3 DNA follows: TGTGCCAGCAGCCCTCAGGGACTACTTACCTACGAGCAGTACTTC. Its protein is CASSPQGLLTYEQYF.

This chain links TRBV11-3 with TRBJ2-5; TRBD2 might be the D (5 bases). V lost 5 bases and J lost 3, with 13 bases in between. The CDR3 totals 14 residues. The germline CDR1 and CDR2 sequences are SGHNT and YENEEA. CDR3 amino acids: CASSPLSGKETQYF. The CDR3 DNA reads TGTGCCAGCAGCCCTCTCAGCGGTAAAGAGACCCAGTACTTC.

This chain joins TRBV10-1 and TRBJ2-1, with D perhaps matching TRBD2 (7 bases). The CDR3 loop spans 13 amino acids. The V end was cut by 11 bases, the J end by 7 bases, with 18 bases between. Per the germline V gene, CDR1 is WNHNN and CDR2 is SYGVQD (reference sequence). Here the CDR3 DNA reads TGCGCCCCGAGGGGGGGGGTGGGTAATGAGCAGTTCTTC. The encoded protein is CAPRGGVGNEQFF.

This chain uses TRBV6-4 with TRBJ2-7; TRBD2 matches 7 bases. CDR1 and CDR2 from the germline V gene are MRHNA and SNTAGT. After removal of 6 bases from V and 1 base from J, the junction contained 9 bases not matched to a gene. The length of the CDR3 is 15 residues. CDR3 nucleotide sequence: TGTGCCAGCAGACCTACTAGCGACAGTTCCTACGAGCAGTACTTC. It translates to CASRPTSDSSYEQYF.

This chain links TRBV30 with TRBJ1-2; 8 bases line up with TRBD1. The J segment lost 8 bases and the V segment lost 0 bases, leaving 5 bases of the junction unmatched. This CDR3 has 13 residues. Germline V gene data show CDR1 as GTSNPN and CDR2 as SVGIG (reference sequence). The CDR3 DNA sequence: TGTGCCTGGAGTGTCCGACAGGGGTACGGCTACACCTTC. It encodes CAWSVRQGYGYTF.

V usage is TRBV7-9 and J usage is TRBJ1-1; 7 bases fit TRBD1. Germline V gene data show CDR1 as SEHNR and CDR2 as FQNEAQ (reference sequence). The CDR3 is made up of 15 amino acids. V lost 4 bases and J lost 5; bases outside the gene matches: 10. Here the CDR3 reads CASSYLRGAGTEAFF. DNA for the CDR3: TGTGCCAGCAGCTACCTCAGGGGGGCTGGGACTGAAGCTTTCTTT.

The chain employs TRBV18 and TRBJ2-7; 9 bases match TRBD1. The CDR3 has 18 amino acids. The V gene end was trimmed by 4 bases and the J gene end by 5 bases; junction bases not matched to a gene: 18. The germline V gene has CDR1 KGHSH and CDR2 LQKENI. CDR3 in DNA: TGTGCCAGCTCACTCCTACCCGCGGTGGGACAGGGAGTCGACGAGCAGTACTTC. Translating it yields CASSLLPAVGQGVDEQYF.

The rearrangement uses TRBV7-2 and TRBJ1-2; 10 bases match TRBD1. Germline assignment: CDR1 SGHTA and CDR2 FQGNSA. Trimming removed 1 base from V and 8 bases from J; junction bases left unmatched: 10. This CDR3 is built from 16 residues. The CDR3 bases are TGTGCCAGCAGCTTAGATAGCGGGACAGGGGAGGGAGGCTACACCTTC. Encoded protein: CASSLDSGTGEGGYTF.

The chain is built from TRBV19 and TRBJ1-3, with TRBD1 as a possible D gene (5 bases). Germline CDR1 reads LNHDA; CDR2 reads SQIVND (reference sequence). The germline V and J ends were trimmed by 3 bases and 2 bases, with 8 bases remaining between them. This CDR3 comprises 14 residues. This CDR3 reads CASSMDTPGNTIYF. CDR3 coding DNA: TGTGCCAGTAGTATGGACACGCCTGGAAACACCATATATTTT.

J is TRBJ2-7 and V is TRBV28; 8 bases are shared with TRBD1. This CDR3 region has 14 residues. Germline assignment: CDR1 MDHEN and CDR2 SYDVKM. V lost 5 bases to trimming and J lost 4 bases; unmatched junction nucleotides: 7. The CDR3: CASSRLDRGYEQYF. For the CDR3, the DNA is TGTGCCAGCAGTAGGTTAGACAGGGGTTACGAGCAGTACTTC. Full variable domain (outside the CDR3, taken from reference TRBV28 and TRBJ2-7): DVKVTQSSRYLVKRTGEKVFLECVQDMDHENMFWYRQDPGLGLRLIYFSYDVKMKEKGDIPEGYSVSREKKERFSLILESASTNQTSMYLCASSRLDRGYEQYFGPGTRLTVT.